Shown below are 29 T cell receptor beta chains from a single sample sequenced in a study of CD8 T cells in Susac syndrome (dated by TCRdb to about 2019). The receptor library was made with the immunoSEQ multiplex PCR assay. RNA was extracted using the RNeasy kit, and about 0.5 to 1 ug of the RNA was reverse transcribed with random hexamers. The raw public reads went through TCRdb reprocessing: fastp at Q25, MiXCR clone calling, in-frame beta chains kept. Each entry is one CDR3 protein sequence, shown with its most common DNA and genes. This sample gives more than 200,000 distinct CDR3 sequences in total; approximately 94% of them show up just once. The top ten clonotypes cover approximately 0.15% of the sample. Sequencing was carried out using CD4+ T cells from PBMCs. The receptor source for this set is a human donor with Susac syndrome.

The chain joins TRBV12-3 or TRBV12-4 to TRBJ1-3; D perhaps matches TRBD1 (5 bases). The V end lost 11 bases, the J end lost 0 bases, and 14 bases lay between the germline ends. The CDR3 totals 14 residues. CDR3 bases: TGTGCCGCGGACGGGACGATCTCTGGAAACACCATATATTTT. It encodes CAADGTISGNTIYF.

This chain uses TRBV20-1 with TRBJ1-6; 8 bases map to TRBD1. The CDR3 extends over 17 amino acids. J gave up 2 bases and V 1 base, and 7 bases lay outside the gene matches. CDR1 is DFQATT and CDR2 is SNEGSKA in the germline V gene (reference sequence). The CDR3: CSARGTGGLPYNSPLHF. Written as DNA, the CDR3 is TGCAGTGCTAGAGGAACAGGGGGATTGCCCTATAATTCACCCCTCCACTTT.

The count of this clonotype is one. The DNA for the CDR3 is TGTGCCAGCAGTCTCGAGGGGGTGCTTGTATATGAGCAGTTCTTC. Translating gives CASSLEGVLVYEQFF. The chain couples TRBV12-3 or TRBV12-4 to TRBJ2-1, with D possibly matching TRBD1 (6 bases). The CDR3 has 15 amino acids. V shed 5 bases and J shed 8 bases, with 19 bases lying between them.

J is TRBJ1-2 and V is TRBV4-2; 7 bases line up with TRBD1. In germline, CDR1 is LGHNA, CDR2 YNFKEQ. This CDR3 is built from 15 residues. The ends lost 3 bases at V and 4 bases at J; junction bases unmatched: 8. In DNA form, the CDR3 reads TGTGCCAGCAGCCATGACCGGGACAGAGGCTATGGCTACACCTTC. This gives the protein CASSHDRDRGYGYTF.

This clonotype was observed a single time. The genes are TRBV30 and TRBJ2-1, with 9 bases matching TRBD1. The CDR3 runs to 14 residues. The junction had 5 bases not matched to a gene; V was cut back by 2 bases and J by 6 bases. CDR1 and CDR2 (germline): GTSNPN, SVGIG (reference sequence). The CDR3 nucleotides read TGTGCCTGGAGTACCGGGACAGGGCTCAATGAGCAGTTCTTC. It yields the protein CAWSTGTGLNEQFF.

The chain uses TRBV2 and TRBJ1-1; D is undetermined. With 2 bases removed from V and 7 bases from J, the gap between germline ends came to 5 bases. From germline, CDR1 is SNHLY and CDR2 FYNNEI. This CDR3 contains 11 residues. CDR3 loop: CASSEFIEAFF. DNA for the CDR3: TGTGCCAGCAGTGAATTTATTGAAGCTTTCTTT. Drawing the rest from reference TRBV2 and TRBJ1-1, the complete variable domain is EPEVTQTPSHQVTQMGQEVILRCVPISNHLYFYWYRQILGQKVEFLVSFYNNEISEKSEIFDDQFSVERPDGSNFTLKIRSTKLEDSAMYFCASSEFIEAFFGQGTRLTVV.

The chain combines TRBV4-2 with TRBJ1-4; D ambiguous. The CDR3 length is 14 residues. The V gene's germline CDR1 is LGHNA and CDR2 YNFKEQ. Trimming removed 0 bases from V and 7 bases from J, with 9 bases in between. CDR3 in DNA: TGTGCCAGCAGCCAAGACCCGCCCGGTGAAAAACTGTTTTTT. It specifies CASSQDPPGEKLFF.

The chain recombines TRBV30 with TRBJ1-1, with D maybe TRBD1 (5 bases). The CDR3 runs 13 residues. The V gene lost 2 bases and the J gene lost 5 bases, with 12 bases spanning the gap. In germline, CDR1 is GTSNPN, CDR2 SVGIG (reference sequence). CDR3 DNA: TGTGCCTGGAGTCGGGGGGGTTGGACTGAAGCTTTCTTT. Translating gives CAWSRGGWTEAFF.

This rearrangement joins TRBV29-1 to TRBJ1-2; weak D call: TRBD1 (5 bases). This CDR3 is built from 15 residues. In germline, CDR1 is SQVTM, CDR2 ANQGSEA. The germline V and J ends were trimmed by 1 base and 4 bases, with 16 bases remaining between them. The DNA of the CDR3 is TGCAGCGTTGAAGCGGGACCTAGTTTGGTCTATGGCTACACCTTC. This sequence encodes CSVEAGPSLVYGYTF.

This chain uses TRBV15 with TRBJ1-4; no clear D. This CDR3 comprises 14 residues. From germline, CDR1 is LNHNV and CDR2 YYDKDF (reference sequence). V gave up 0 bases and J gave up 8 bases, with 10 bases separating them. The CDR3: CATSRDAVQEKLFF. The CDR3 nucleotides are TGTGCCACCAGCAGAGATGCGGTCCAGGAAAAACTGTTTTTT.

This chain joins TRBV5-6 and TRBJ2-1; D tentatively reads TRBD1 or TRBD2 (5 bases each). Trimming took off 1 base at V and 0 bases at J, with 11 bases between the two ends. This CDR3 has 16 residues. CDR1 SGHDT and CDR2 YYEEEE come from the germline V gene. CDR3 in amino acids: CASSLYGASSYNEQFF. CDR3 nucleotides: TGTGCCAGCAGCTTGTACGGGGCCAGCTCCTACAATGAGCAGTTCTTC.

This chain joins TRBV12-3 or TRBV12-4 and TRBJ1-1; D may be TRBD1 (5 bases). V was clipped by 2 bases and J by 7 bases, with 11 bases between them. This CDR3 comprises 13 residues. The CDR3, as DNA: TGTGCCAGCAGTTTAAGCAGGGAGCTTGAAGCTTTCTTT. Its protein product is CASSLSRELEAFF.

For the CDR3, the DNA is TGTGCCAGCAGTTTATTCCCGGACAGGGAGGGAAAACTGTTTTTT. Residues: CASSLFPDREGKLFF. V and J are TRBV12-3 or TRBV12-4 and TRBJ1-4; 8 positions match TRBD1. The CDR3 runs 15 residues. Germline trimming cut 2 bases from V and 10 bases from J; bases unmatched to any gene: 9.

The chain couples TRBV20-1 to TRBJ2-3, with 7 bases aligning to TRBD2. After removal of 1 base from V and 0 bases from J, the junction contained 1 base not matched to a gene. This CDR3 spans 14 amino acids. Per germline, CDR1 DFQATT and CDR2 SNEGSKA (reference sequence). The CDR3 sequence is CSARGRGSTDTQYF. The CDR3 DNA follows: TGCAGTGCTAGAGGGCGGGGGAGCACAGATACGCAGTATTTT.

The chain joins TRBV11-2 to TRBJ2-3; 7 nucleotides match TRBD1. Trimming took 2 bases from V and 4 from J; bases not matched to a gene: 9. This CDR3 spans 16 amino acids. Germline V gene data show CDR1 as SGHAT and CDR2 as FQNNGV. The CDR3 protein is CASSLWSGQVADTQYF. The CDR3, as DNA: TGTGCCAGCAGCTTATGGAGCGGACAGGTCGCAGATACGCAGTATTTT.

This rearrangement joins TRBV2 to TRBJ2-1; no definite D call. The ends were cut back, 2 bases at V and 7 bases at J, with 9 bases in the middle. Germline assignment: CDR1 SNHLY and CDR2 FYNNEI. The length of the CDR3 is 13 residues. Here the CDR3 DNA reads TGTGCCAGCAGTGAATTAAGGCAGAATGAGCAGTTCTTC. Translating it yields CASSELRQNEQFF.

The genes are TRBV19 and TRBJ2-7; no reliable D call. V was shortened by 2 bases and J by 4 bases, with 15 bases between the two germline ends. Germline V gene sequence: CDR1 LNHDA, CDR2 SQIVND (reference sequence). The CDR3 length is 15 residues. CDR3 amino acids: CASSISPTESYEQYF. CDR3 in DNA: TGTGCCAGTAGTATAAGCCCCACGGAGAGTTACGAGCAGTACTTC.

The chain joins TRBV28 to TRBJ1-2; D remains ambiguous. V shed 2 bases and J shed 4 bases, with 8 bases lying between them. This CDR3 has 13 amino acids. Looked up from germline, CDR1 is MDHEN and CDR2 is SYDVKM. CDR3 nucleotides: TGTGCCAGCAGTTTAGCCCAAGCCTATGGCTACACCTTC. The encoded protein is CASSLAQAYGYTF.

This chain connects TRBV18 to TRBJ2-5, with D uncertain. The V end was cut by 4 bases, the J end by 1 base, with 10 bases between. The CDR3 runs to 14 residues. Germline V gene data show CDR1 as KGHSH and CDR2 as LQKENI. The CDR3 spells CASSQRYSQETQYF. The CDR3 nucleotides read TGTGCCAGCTCACAAAGGTACTCCCAAGAGACCCAGTACTTC.

In its sample, this clonotype was seen once. The CDR3 here is CASSYSGRPPYEQYF. The CDR3, as DNA: TGTGCCAGCAGTTACTCGGGGCGACCTCCCTACGAGCAGTACTTC. The chain recombines TRBV6-5 with TRBJ2-7; D is possibly TRBD1 (5 bases). The CDR3 totals 15 residues. Germline V gene sequence: CDR1 MNHEY, CDR2 SVGAGI. V was trimmed by 0 bases and J by 2 bases, leaving 11 bases between them.

The chain has TRBV6-2 or TRBV6-3 and TRBJ2-1; maybe TRBD2 (7 bases). The germline V and J ends were trimmed by 11 bases and 10 bases, with 21 bases remaining between them. Germline CDR1 and CDR2: MNHEY and SVGEGT. The CDR3 runs 13 residues. The CDR3 DNA is TGTGCCGGGAGGGGGAGGGCTGGATACGAGCAGTTCTTC. Protein product: CAGRGRAGYEQFF.

The chain employs TRBV25-1 and TRBJ1-6; 8 nucleotides align to TRBD1. The CDR3 has 13 amino acids. Losses at the gene ends were 4 bases for V and 10 bases for J; bases not matched to a gene: 3. Germline V gives CDR1 MGHDK, CDR2 SYGVNS. The DNA for the CDR3 is TGTGCCAGCAGTGCCCAGGGGGCATCACCCCTCCACTTT. This encodes CASSAQGASPLHF.

Only a few counts were recorded for this clonotype. This chain's CDR3 is CASSRDRTDTGELFF. CDR3 nucleotides: TGTGCCAGCAGCCGGGACAGGACGGACACCGGGGAGCTGTTTTTT. The gene calls are TRBV7-2 and TRBJ2-2; 8 bases are a match to TRBD1. Germline V gene sequence: CDR1 SGHTA, CDR2 FQGNSA. J gave up 3 bases and V 5 bases, and 5 bases lay outside the gene matches. The CDR3 length is 15 residues.

In its sample, this clonotype was seen once. The chain employs TRBV30 and TRBJ2-2, with D perhaps matching TRBD1 (6 bases). This CDR3 contains 15 residues. CDR1 is GTSNPN and CDR2 is SVGIG in the germline V gene (reference sequence). V lost 3 bases and J 4 bases, leaving 15 bases between the germline ends. The CDR3 DNA follows: TGTGCCTGGAGGGGTTTGGGACACCTCACCGGGGAGCTGTTTTTT. It yields the protein CAWRGLGHLTGELFF.

This clonotype was seen a single time. DNA of the CDR3: TGTGCCAGCAGTTTAGGGGGGGGGCTGAACTATGGCTACACCTTC. Translating it yields CASSLGGGLNYGYTF. J is TRBJ1-2 and V is TRBV12-3 or TRBV12-4, with D perhaps TRBD1 (6 bases). The CDR3 has 15 residues. V shed 1 base and J shed 2 bases, with 11 bases lying between them.

A word on this clonotype: One end of the junction does not line up with germline, which may come from a read error. The chain has TRBV9 and TRBJ1-1; TRBD1 agrees at 7 bases. The CDR3 spans 17 residues. The germline V gene has CDR1 SGDLS and CDR2 YYNGEE. CDR3 region: CASSSRAFKGAGTEVFF. DNA for the CDR3: TGTGCCAGCAGCTCCCGAGCCTTCAAGGGGGCGGGCACTGAAGTTTTCTTT.

J is TRBJ1-1 and V is TRBV4-2; 7 bases map to TRBD1. The CDR3 length is 15 residues. Germline V CDR1 and CDR2: LGHNA, YNFKEQ. Losses at the gene ends were 4 bases for V and 3 bases for J; bases not matched to a gene: 8. Written as DNA, the CDR3 is TGTGCCAGCAGCCCCCAAGTAGGGGGCCACACTGAAGCTTTCTTT. Translating gives CASSPQVGGHTEAFF.

The V gene is TRBV4-2, the J gene TRBJ2-2; D ambiguous. The CDR3 runs to 14 residues. Trimming stripped 0 bases from V and 5 bases from J, with 7 bases between. Germline V gene lookup returns CDR1 LGHNA and CDR2 YNFKEQ. CDR3 bases: TGTGCCAGCAGCCAAGAGACTCGAACCGGGGAGCTGTTTTTT. Its protein is CASSQETRTGELFF.

The chain is built from TRBV11-2 and TRBJ1-2; the match to TRBD1 covers 9 bases. The germline CDR1 and CDR2 sequences are SGHAT and FQNNGV. V shed 5 bases and J 7 bases; nucleotides not matched to a gene: 14. The CDR3 has 16 amino acids. CDR3 nucleotide sequence: TGTGCCAGCAGCCCCCGTCCGACAGGGGGGAAGGGTGGCTACACCTTC. Amino acids: CASSPRPTGGKGGYTF.